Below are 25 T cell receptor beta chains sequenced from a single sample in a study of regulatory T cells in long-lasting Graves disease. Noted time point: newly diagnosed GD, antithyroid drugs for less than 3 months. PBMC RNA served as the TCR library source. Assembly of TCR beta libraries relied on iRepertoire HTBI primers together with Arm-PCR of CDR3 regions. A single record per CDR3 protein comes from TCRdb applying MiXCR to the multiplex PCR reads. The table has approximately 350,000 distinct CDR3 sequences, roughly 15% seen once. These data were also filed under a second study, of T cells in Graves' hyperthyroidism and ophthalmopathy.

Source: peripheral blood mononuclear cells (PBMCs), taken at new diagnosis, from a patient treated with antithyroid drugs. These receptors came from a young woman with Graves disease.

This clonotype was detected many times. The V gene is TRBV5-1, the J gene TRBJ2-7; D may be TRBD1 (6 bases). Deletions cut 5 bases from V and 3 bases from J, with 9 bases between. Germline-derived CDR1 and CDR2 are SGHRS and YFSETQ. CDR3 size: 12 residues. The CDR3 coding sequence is TGCGCCAGCAGACAACAGGGCTACGAGCAGTACTTC. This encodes CASRQQGYEQYF.

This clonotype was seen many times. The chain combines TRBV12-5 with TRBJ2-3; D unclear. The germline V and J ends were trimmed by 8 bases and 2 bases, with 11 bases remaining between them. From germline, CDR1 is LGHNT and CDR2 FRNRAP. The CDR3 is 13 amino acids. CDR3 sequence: CASRQRNTDTQYF. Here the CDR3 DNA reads TGTGCTAGTCGCCAGCGCAACACAGATACGCAGTATTTT.

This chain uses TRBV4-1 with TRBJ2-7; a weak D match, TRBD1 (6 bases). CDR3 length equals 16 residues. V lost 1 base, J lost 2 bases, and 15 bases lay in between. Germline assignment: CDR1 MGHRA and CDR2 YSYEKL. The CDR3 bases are TGCGCCAGCAGCCAAGTTTCCGGGACACCTACCTACGAGCAGTACTTC. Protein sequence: CASSQVSGTPTYEQYF.

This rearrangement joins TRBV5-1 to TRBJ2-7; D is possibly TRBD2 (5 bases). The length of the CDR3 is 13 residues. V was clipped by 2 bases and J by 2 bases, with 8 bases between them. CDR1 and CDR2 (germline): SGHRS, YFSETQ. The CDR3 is CASSFDYAYEQYF. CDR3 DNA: TGCGCCAGCAGCTTCGACTACGCCTACGAGCAGTACTTC.

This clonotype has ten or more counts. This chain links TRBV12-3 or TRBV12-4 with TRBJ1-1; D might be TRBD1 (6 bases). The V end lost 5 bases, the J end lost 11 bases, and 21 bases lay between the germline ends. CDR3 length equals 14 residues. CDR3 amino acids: CASSPGAIEGNAFF. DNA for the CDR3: TGTGCCAGCAGTCCAGGGGCCATCGAAGGGAATGCTTTCTTT.

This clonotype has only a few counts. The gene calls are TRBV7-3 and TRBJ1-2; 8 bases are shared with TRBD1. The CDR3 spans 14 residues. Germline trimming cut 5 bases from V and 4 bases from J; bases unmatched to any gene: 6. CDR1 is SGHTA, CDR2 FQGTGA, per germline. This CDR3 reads CASSPGDRRYGYTF. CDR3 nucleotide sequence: TGTGCCAGCAGCCCAGGGGACAGGCGCTATGGCTACACCTTC.

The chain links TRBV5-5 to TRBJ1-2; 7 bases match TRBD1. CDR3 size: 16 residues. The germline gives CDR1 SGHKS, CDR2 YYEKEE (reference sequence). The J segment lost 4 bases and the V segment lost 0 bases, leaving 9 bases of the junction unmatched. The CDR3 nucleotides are TGTGCCAGCAGCTTGGCTCCCCCGACAGGGCCCTATGGCTACACCTTC. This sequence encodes CASSLAPPTGPYGYTF.

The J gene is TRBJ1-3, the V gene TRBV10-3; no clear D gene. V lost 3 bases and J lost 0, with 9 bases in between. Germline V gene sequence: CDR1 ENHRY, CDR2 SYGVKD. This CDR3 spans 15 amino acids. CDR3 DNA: TGTGCCATCAGTGAACCGGATATCTCTGGAAACACCATATATTTT. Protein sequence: CAISEPDISGNTIYF.

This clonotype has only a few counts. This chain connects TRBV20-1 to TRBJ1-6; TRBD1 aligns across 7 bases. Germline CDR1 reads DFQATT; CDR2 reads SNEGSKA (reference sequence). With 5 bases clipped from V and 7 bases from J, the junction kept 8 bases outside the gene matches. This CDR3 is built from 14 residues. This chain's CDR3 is CSASLQGTNSPLHF. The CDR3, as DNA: TGCAGTGCTTCCTTACAGGGGACGAATTCACCCCTCCACTTT.

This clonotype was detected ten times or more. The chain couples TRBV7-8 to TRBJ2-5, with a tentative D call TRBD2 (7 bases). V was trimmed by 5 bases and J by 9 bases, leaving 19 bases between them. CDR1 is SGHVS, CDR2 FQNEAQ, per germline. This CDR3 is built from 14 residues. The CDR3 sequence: CASSLTRRGGAQYF. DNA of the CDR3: TGTGCCAGCAGCCTGACCCGGAGGGGGGGGGCCCAGTACTTC.

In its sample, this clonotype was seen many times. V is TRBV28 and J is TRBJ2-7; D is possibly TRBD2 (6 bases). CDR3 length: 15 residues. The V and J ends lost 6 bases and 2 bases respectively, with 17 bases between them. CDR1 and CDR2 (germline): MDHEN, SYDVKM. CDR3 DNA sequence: TGTGCCAGCAGCGAGGGACTTCTTGGGGCCTACGAGCAGTACTTC. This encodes CASSEGLLGAYEQYF.

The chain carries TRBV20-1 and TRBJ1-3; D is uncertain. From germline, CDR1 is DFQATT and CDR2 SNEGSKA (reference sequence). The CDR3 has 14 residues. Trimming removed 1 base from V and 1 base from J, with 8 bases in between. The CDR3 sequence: CSARVAGSGNTIYF. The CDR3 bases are TGCAGTGCTAGAGTTGCGGGGTCTGGAAACACCATATATTTT.

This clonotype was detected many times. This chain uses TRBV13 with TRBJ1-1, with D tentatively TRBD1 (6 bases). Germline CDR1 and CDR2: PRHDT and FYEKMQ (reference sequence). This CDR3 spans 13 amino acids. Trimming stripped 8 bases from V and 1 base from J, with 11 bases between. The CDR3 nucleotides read TGTGCCAGCTTAGGACAGCCGAACACTGAAGCTTTCTTT. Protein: CASLGQPNTEAFF.

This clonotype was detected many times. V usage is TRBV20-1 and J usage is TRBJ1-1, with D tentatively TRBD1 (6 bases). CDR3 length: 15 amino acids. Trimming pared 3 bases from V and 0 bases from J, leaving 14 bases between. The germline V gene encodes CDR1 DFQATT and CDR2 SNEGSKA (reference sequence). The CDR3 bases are TGCAGTGCTAGCAACCCCAGGGGATTGAACACTGAAGCTTTCTTT. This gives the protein CSASNPRGLNTEAFF.

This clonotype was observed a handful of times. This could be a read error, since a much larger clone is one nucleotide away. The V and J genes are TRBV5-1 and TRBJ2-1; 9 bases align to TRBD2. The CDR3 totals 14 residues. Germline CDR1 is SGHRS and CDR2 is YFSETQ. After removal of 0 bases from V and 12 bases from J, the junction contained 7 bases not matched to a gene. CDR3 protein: CASSLDPSGIRQFF. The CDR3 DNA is TGCGCCAGCAGCTTGGATCCTAGCGGGATCAGGCAGTTCTTC.

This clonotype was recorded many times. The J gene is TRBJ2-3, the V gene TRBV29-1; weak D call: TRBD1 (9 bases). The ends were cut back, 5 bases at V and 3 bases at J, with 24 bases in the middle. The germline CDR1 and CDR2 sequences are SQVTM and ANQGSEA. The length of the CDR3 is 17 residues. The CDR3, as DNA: TGCAGCGTTCGGGGGGGACCGGGACAGGGACGGACAGATACGCAGTATTTT. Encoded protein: CSVRGGPGQGRTDTQYF.

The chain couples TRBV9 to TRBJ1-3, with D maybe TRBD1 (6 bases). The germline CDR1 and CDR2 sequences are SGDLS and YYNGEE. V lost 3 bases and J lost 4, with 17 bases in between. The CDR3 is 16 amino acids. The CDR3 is CASSGRFGGLGNTIYF. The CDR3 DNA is TGTGCCAGCAGCGGCAGATTTGGGGGGCTAGGAAACACCATATATTTT.

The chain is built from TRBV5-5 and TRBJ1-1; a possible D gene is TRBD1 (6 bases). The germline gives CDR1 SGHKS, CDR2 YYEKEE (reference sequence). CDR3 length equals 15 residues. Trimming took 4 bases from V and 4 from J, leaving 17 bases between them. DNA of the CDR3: TGTGCCAGCAGCCAGAAGACGGGGGCGCGCACTGAAGCTTTCTTT. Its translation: CASSQKTGARTEAFF.

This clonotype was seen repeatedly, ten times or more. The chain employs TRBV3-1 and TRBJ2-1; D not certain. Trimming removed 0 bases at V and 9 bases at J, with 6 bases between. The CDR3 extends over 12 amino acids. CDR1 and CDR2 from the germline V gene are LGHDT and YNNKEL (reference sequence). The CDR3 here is CASSQDSGEQFF. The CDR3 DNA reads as TGTGCCAGCAGCCAAGATTCTGGTGAGCAGTTCTTC.

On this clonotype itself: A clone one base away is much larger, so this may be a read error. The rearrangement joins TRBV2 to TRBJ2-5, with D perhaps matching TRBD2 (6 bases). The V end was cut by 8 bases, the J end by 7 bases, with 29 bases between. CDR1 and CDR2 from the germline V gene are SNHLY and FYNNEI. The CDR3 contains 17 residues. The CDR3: CASGSGRDFLGPGTQYF. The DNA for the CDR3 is TGTGCCAGCGGATCGGGACGGGACTTCTTGGGCCCGGGGACCCAGTACTTC.

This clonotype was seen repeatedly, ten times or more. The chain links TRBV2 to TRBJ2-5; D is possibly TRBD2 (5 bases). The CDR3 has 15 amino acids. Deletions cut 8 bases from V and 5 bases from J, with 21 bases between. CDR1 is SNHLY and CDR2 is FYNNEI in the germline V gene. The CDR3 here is CASGSEGPAVETQYF. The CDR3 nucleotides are TGTGCCAGCGGGAGCGAGGGCCCGGCGGTGGAGACCCAGTACTTC.

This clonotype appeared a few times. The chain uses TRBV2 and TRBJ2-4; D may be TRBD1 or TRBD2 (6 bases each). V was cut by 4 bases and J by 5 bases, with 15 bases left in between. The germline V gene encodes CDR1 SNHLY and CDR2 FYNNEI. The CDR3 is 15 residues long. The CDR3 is CASSGGLRGENIQYF. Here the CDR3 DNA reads TGTGCCAGCAGTGGGGGATTGAGGGGGGAAAACATTCAGTACTTC.

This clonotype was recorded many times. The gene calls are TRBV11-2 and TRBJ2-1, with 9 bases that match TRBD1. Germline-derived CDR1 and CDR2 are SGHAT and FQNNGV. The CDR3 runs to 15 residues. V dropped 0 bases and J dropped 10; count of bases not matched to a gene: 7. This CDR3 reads CASSLDWTGAGEQFF. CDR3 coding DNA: TGTGCCAGCAGCTTAGATTGGACAGGGGCAGGCGAGCAGTTCTTC.

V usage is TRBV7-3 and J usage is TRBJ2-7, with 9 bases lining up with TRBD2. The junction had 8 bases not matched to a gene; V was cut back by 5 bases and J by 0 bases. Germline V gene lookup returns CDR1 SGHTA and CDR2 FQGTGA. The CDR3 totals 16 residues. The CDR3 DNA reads TGTGCCAGCAGCCCAGGGACTAGCCGGAGCTCCTACGAGCAGTACTTC. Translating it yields CASSPGTSRSSYEQYF.

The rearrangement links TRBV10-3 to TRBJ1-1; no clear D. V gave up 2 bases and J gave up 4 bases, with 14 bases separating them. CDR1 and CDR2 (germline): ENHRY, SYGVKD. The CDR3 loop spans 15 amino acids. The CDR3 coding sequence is TGTGCCATCAGTGAGCTAGCAGTAGGTGCCACTGAAGCTTTCTTT. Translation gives CAISELAVGATEAFF.